These 11 T cell receptor beta chains were sequenced from one sample in a study of blood T cell repertoires in COVID-19. The repertoire was sequenced with immunoSEQ multiplex PCR; TCRdb's copy has only in-frame clones and lacks some. The table lists roughly 200,000 clones, roughly 90% of them singletons, with roughly a sixth in the top ten. Sequenced input: peripheral blood. These receptor sequences come from a man aged 45-60 years with COVID-19, enrolled during active disease.

The chain couples TRBV10-2 to TRBJ1-1, with D perhaps TRBD1 (6 bases). Germline V gene data show CDR1 as WSHSY and CDR2 as SAAADI. This CDR3 spans 13 amino acids. V shed 7 bases and J shed 3 bases, with 12 bases lying between them. This CDR3 is CASTRGADTEAFF. The CDR3 nucleotides are TGCGCCAGCACCAGGGGCGCTGACACTGAAGCTTTCTTT.

The chain employs TRBV4-1 and TRBJ2-5; 7 nucleotides line up with TRBD2. CDR1 and CDR2 from the germline V gene are MGHRA and YSYEKL. V lost 0 bases and J lost 5; bases outside the gene matches: 9. The CDR3 loop spans 16 amino acids. The CDR3 DNA reads TGCGCCAGCAGCCAAGATGGGGCGGGAGCAGGGGAGACCCAGTACTTC. This sequence encodes CASSQDGAGAGETQYF.

The chain joins TRBV19 to TRBJ1-1; perhaps TRBD1 as D (6 bases). Trimming left V 6 bases short and J 2 bases short, with 22 bases between. From germline, CDR1 is LNHDA and CDR2 SQIVND (reference sequence). The CDR3 is 17 residues long. In DNA, the CDR3 is TGTGCCAGTAGCAACCCCATCCTCGGGACATCCAACACTGAAGCTTTCTTT. This codes for CASSNPILGTSNTEAFF.

This chain connects TRBV15 to TRBJ2-7; 13 positions match TRBD2. This CDR3 is built from 15 residues. Germline V CDR1 and CDR2: LNHNV, YYDKDF (reference sequence). J was trimmed by 4 bases and V by 5 bases; bases with no gene match: 5. Here the CDR3 DNA reads TGTGCCACCAGCCCAGGACTAGCGGGAGAGTACGAGCAGTACTTC. The encoded protein is CATSPGLAGEYEQYF.

The rearrangement links TRBV19 to TRBJ1-5; weak D call: TRBD1 (6 bases). The length of the CDR3 is 14 residues. V dropped 5 bases and J dropped 2 bases, with 10 bases sitting between them. CDR1 and CDR2 (germline): LNHDA, SQIVND (reference sequence). The CDR3 bases are TGTGCCAGTAGTTCATCAGGGGGCAATCAGCCCCAGCATTTT. The encoded protein is CASSSSGGNQPQHF.

This chain uses TRBV5-4 with TRBJ2-1; tentative D call: TRBD2 (6 bases). The V gene lost 4 bases and the J gene lost 5 bases, with 13 bases spanning the gap. The CDR3 has 14 residues. Germline-derived CDR1 and CDR2 are SGHNT and YYREEE (reference sequence). Here the CDR3 DNA reads TGTGCCAGCAGCCCCCGGGACTTCGACAATGAGCAGTTCTTC. This sequence encodes CASSPRDFDNEQFF. The whole variable domain, remainder taken from reference TRBV5-4 and TRBJ2-1, is ETGVTQSPTHLIKTRGQQVTLRCSSQSGHNTVSWYQQALGQGPQFIFQYYREEENGRGNFPPRFSGLQFPNYSSELNVNALELDDSALYLCASSPRDFDNEQFFGPGTRLTVL.

This chain uses TRBV6-4 with TRBJ2-1; the D is unclear. This CDR3 has 13 residues. V shed 6 bases and J shed 4 bases, with 10 bases lying between them. The germline gives CDR1 MRHNA, CDR2 SNTAGT. The DNA of the CDR3 is TGTGCCAGCAGCGCCGACATTTACAATGAGCAGTTCTTC. Protein product: CASSADIYNEQFF.

This chain links TRBV28 with TRBJ1-1, with D possibly TRBD1 on 5 matching bases. V lost 1 base and J lost 3, with 12 bases in between. Germline CDR1 and CDR2: MDHEN and SYDVKM. There are 15 residues in the CDR3. CDR3 protein: CASSLFRQSYTEAFF. The CDR3 coding sequence is TGTGCCAGCAGTTTATTCCGACAGTCGTACACTGAAGCTTTCTTT.

This clone was found once. This chain connects TRBV30 to TRBJ1-6; tentatively, D is TRBD1 (6 bases). There are 15 residues in the CDR3. In germline, CDR1 is GTSNPN, CDR2 SVGIG (reference sequence). V lost 5 bases and J 7 bases, leaving 18 bases between the germline ends. The CDR3 sequence is CAWAAWGHPNSPLHF. As DNA, the CDR3 is TGTGCCTGGGCCGCCTGGGGACACCCAAATTCACCCCTCCACTTT.

J is TRBJ2-1 and V is TRBV10-1, with D tentatively TRBD1 (6 bases). V lost 6 bases to trimming and J lost 5 bases, with 17 bases between them. The CDR3 runs to 15 residues. Germline assignment: CDR1 WNHNN and CDR2 SYGVQD (reference sequence). In nucleotides, the CDR3 is TGCGCCAGCAGCGGATTTAGACAGGACAACAATGAGCAGTTCTTC. This encodes CASSGFRQDNNEQFF.

This chain links TRBV5-4 with TRBJ2-5; D is undetermined. This CDR3 has 13 amino acids. Germline V lookup: CDR1 SGHNT, CDR2 YYREEE (reference sequence). Trimming left V 4 bases short and J 5 bases short, with 12 bases between. The CDR3 DNA reads TGTGCCAGCAGCCCGCGGCATGGGGAGACCCAGTACTTC. Amino acid sequence: CASSPRHGETQYF.